The clone carrying this T cell receptor beta chain was picked up many times. Germline trimming cut 4 bases from V and 9 bases from J; bases unmatched to any gene: 10. This CDR3 spans 16 amino acids. Per germline, CDR1 SGHRS and CDR2 YFSETQ. TCRdb analysed the 5' RACE reads with MiXCR anew, one entry per CDR3 protein. The table records roughly 500,000 distinct CDR3 sequences, around 21% of them present only once. The data stem from a study of T-cell memory formation after mild COVID-19. This receptor was taken from an adult woman who had mild COVID-19 (a few samples of this study predate the infection). Cell type and time point are not known. V usage is TRBV5-1 and J usage is TRBJ2-1, with 13 bases matching TRBD2. The specimen sequenced was PBMCs or a T cell subset sorted from them (not recorded which). The CDR3, as DNA: TGCGCCAGCAGCCCAGGACTAGCGGGAGCTTACTTTGAGCAGTTCTTC. As protein: CASSPGLAGAYFEQFF.